The sequence of this T cell receptor beta chain was determined in a study of cytomegalovirus exposure and HLA in healthy donors. Both 60 Vbeta primers and 13 Jbeta primers went into the PCR. Produced via immunoSEQ multiplex PCR; TCRdb's table is partial and in-frame only. The data contain 100,000 to 130,000 clones, about 85% of them singletons. This CDR3 is 15 amino acids long. After removal of 9 bases from V and 6 bases from J, the junction contained 11 bases not matched to a gene. The germline V gene encodes CDR1 MNHNS and CDR2 SASEGT. Study-wide findings and caveats: In an earlier analysis, productive rearrangement rates for most beta V segments clustered near 87% or 30%. V- and J-gene trimming in TCR beta was tied to a missense DCLRE1C variant by an analysis performed later. A few chains linked to CMV were shown in vitro to be specific for CMV antigens.

On this clone: No antigen is known for it.

Material for sequencing was PBMCs. This sequence was found in a man aged 25-40 years in good health and CMV-seronegative. The genes are TRBV6-1 and TRBJ2-2; TRBD1 matches 9 bases. The chain's CDR3 is CARAGRDREAGELFF. The CDR3, as DNA: TGTGCCAGGGCGGGACGGGACAGGGAGGCCGGGGAGCTGTTTTTT.